These 5 T cell receptor beta chains came from one sample sequenced in a study of beta chain features in type 1 diabetes. Expressed TCRB transcripts were sequenced because the entire RNA isolate underwent reverse transcription. Profiled with immunoSEQ multiplex PCR; TCRdb holds only in-frame clones, not every one. The sample carries under 550,000 clones, roughly 11% recorded once. The sequenced sample consisted of naive CD4+ T cells from blood. Receptors were obtained from a woman aged 18-29 years in good health.

The gene calls are TRBV6-5 and TRBJ2-2, with D unclear. In germline, CDR1 is MNHEY, CDR2 SVGAGI. Trimming took 1 base from V and 2 from J, leaving 2 bases between them. This CDR3 is 13 amino acids long. The CDR3 protein is CASSYLNTGELFF. The CDR3 region has the DNA TGTGCCAGCAGTTACTTAAACACCGGGGAGCTGTTTTTT.

This clone has only a few counts. The chain recombines TRBV28 with TRBJ2-7; 9 nucleotides line up with TRBD1. The CDR3 is 15 amino acids. V gave up 5 bases and J gave up 1 base; unmatched junction bases: 6. Per the germline V gene, CDR1 is MDHEN and CDR2 is SYDVKM. In nucleotides, the CDR3 is TGTGCCAGCAGTGGCCCCGGGACAGGGTCCTACGAGCAGTACGTC. Its translation is CASSGPGTGSYEQYV.

V usage is TRBV30 and J usage is TRBJ2-3, with D unresolved. The V end lost 2 bases, the J end lost 2 bases, and 5 bases lay between the germline ends. Per the germline V gene, CDR1 is GTSNPN and CDR2 is SVGIG (reference sequence). The CDR3 covers 12 residues. The CDR3: CAWSPHTDTQYF. In nucleotides, the CDR3 is TGTGCCTGGAGTCCACACACAGATACGCAGTATTTT.

This clone occurred a few times. This sequence joins TRBV25-1 and TRBJ1-4, with D uncertain. The CDR3 runs to 14 residues. The V and J ends lost 1 base and 11 bases respectively, with 14 bases between them. Germline CDR1 is MGHDK and CDR2 is SYGVNS. CDR3 residues: CASSEFGTFRKLFF. The CDR3, as DNA: TGTGCCAGCAGTGAATTCGGTACATTTCGTAAACTGTTTTTT.

The gene calls are TRBV27 and TRBJ1-1, with a weak D call TRBD1 (6 bases). The CDR3 sequence is 17 residues long. V lost 2 bases and J lost 6, with 22 bases in between. Germline CDR1 MNHEY, CDR2 SMNVEV (reference sequence). The CDR3 loop reads CASSLMGHRRVLAEAFF. CDR3 coding DNA: TGTGCCAGCAGTTTAATGGGACACCGACGGGTATTAGCTGAAGCTTTCTTT.